This is a list of T cell receptor beta chains from one sample in a study of shared clonotypes between healthy human individuals. Here immunoSEQ multiplex PCR was the method, and the copy in TCRdb shows in-frame clones only, minus some. The sample has just over 2,000,000 clones, approximately 94% seen once. Sequences were obtained from naive CD8+ T cells sorted from blood. The receptors originated from a man between 18 and 35 years old in good health. The CDR3 runs from the conserved cysteine through the conserved F or W. The D gene is left open where the match is weak. Size is stated for part of the rows, as once, few or many counts, or as a class when the clone is expanded.

CDR3nt: TGTGCCAGCAGCCCCAAAACTCCGGGACAGGGGGCTGTAGATACGCAGTATTTT; CDR3aa: CASSPKTPGQGAVDTQYF; d_gene: TRBD1; abundance: .; j_gene: TRBJ2-3; v_gene: TRBV7-9
CDR3nt: TGTGCCTGGAGTGTAAGTTGGGGTATCGGCGAGACCCAGTACTTC; CDR3aa: CAWSVSWGIGETQYF; d_gene: .; abundance: .; j_gene: TRBJ2-5; v_gene: TRBV30
CDR3nt: TGCAGCGTTGAAGCGGTGGCGGGGGGGCATTCCTACGAGCAGTACTTC; CDR3aa: CSVEAVAGGHSYEQYF; d_gene: TRBD2; abundance: .; j_gene: TRBJ2-7; v_gene: TRBV29-1
CDR3nt: TGTGCCAGCAGTGAAGCGGCAAGGGGGCCGAGAGACTACGAGCAGTACTTC; CDR3aa: CASSEAARGPRDYEQYF; d_gene: TRBD1; abundance: .; j_gene: TRBJ2-7; v_gene: TRBV6-1
CDR3nt: TGTGCCAGCAGCCCAAACTACGAGCAGTACTTC; CDR3aa: CASSPNYEQYF; d_gene: .; abundance: .; j_gene: TRBJ2-7; v_gene: TRBV7-9
CDR3nt: TGTGCCAGCAGCCCCCCAGAAGGCAGACAGAACACTGAAGCTTTCTTT; CDR3aa: CASSPPEGRQNTEAFF; d_gene: .; abundance: .; j_gene: TRBJ1-1; v_gene: TRBV7-9
CDR3nt: TGTGCCAGCAGCTTAGGCCTGACAAACACCGGGGAGCTGTTTTTT; CDR3aa: CASSLGLTNTGELFF; d_gene: .; abundance: .; j_gene: TRBJ2-2; v_gene: TRBV13
CDR3nt: TGTGCCAGCAGCTTCCAGAGTCCTGAAGCTTTCTTT; CDR3aa: CASSFQSPEAFF; d_gene: .; abundance: .; j_gene: TRBJ1-1; v_gene: TRBV11-2
CDR3nt: TGCGCCAGCAGTGAGCGGGACAGCTACGAGCAGTACTTC; CDR3aa: CASSERDSYEQYF; d_gene: TRBD1; abundance: .; j_gene: TRBJ2-7; v_gene: TRBV10-1
CDR3nt: TGTGCCAGCAGCTCCGAAAACACCATATATTTT; CDR3aa: CASSSENTIYF; d_gene: .; abundance: once; j_gene: TRBJ1-3; v_gene: TRBV7-9
CDR3nt: TGTGCCAGCAGTTTTCAGGGACAGGAAGCCTACGAGCAGTACTTC; CDR3aa: CASSFQGQEAYEQYF; d_gene: TRBD1; abundance: .; j_gene: TRBJ2-7; v_gene: TRBV27
CDR3nt: TGTGCCAGCAGTACTGGGACTAGCGGGGGGGATACGCAGTATTTT; CDR3aa: CASSTGTSGGDTQYF; d_gene: TRBD2; abundance: .; j_gene: TRBJ2-3; v_gene: TRBV27
CDR3nt: TGTGCCAGCAGCTTTGCGCTAGCGGGGAACCAAGAGACCCAGTACTTC; CDR3aa: CASSFALAGNQETQYF; d_gene: TRBD2; abundance: .; j_gene: TRBJ2-5; v_gene: TRBV7-9
CDR3nt: TGTGCCAGCAGCTTGGGAGGGGGCGCGTCGAATCAGCCCCAGCATTTT; CDR3aa: CASSLGGGASNQPQHF; d_gene: TRBD1; abundance: .; j_gene: TRBJ1-5; v_gene: TRBV5-6
CDR3nt: TGTGCCAGTAGCCCGAGGGGGACAGGGGAGCATGAGCAGTTCTTC; CDR3aa: CASSPRGTGEHEQFF; d_gene: TRBD1; abundance: .; j_gene: TRBJ2-1; v_gene: TRBV19
CDR3nt: TGCGCCAGCAGCCAAGGCCGGGAGGGCGACACTGAAGCTTTCTTT; CDR3aa: CASSQGREGDTEAFF; d_gene: .; abundance: once; j_gene: TRBJ1-1; v_gene: TRBV4-1
CDR3nt: TGCGCCAGCGGACTCAAAACATCCTACGAGCAGTACTTC; CDR3aa: CASGLKTSYEQYF; d_gene: .; abundance: .; j_gene: TRBJ2-7; v_gene: TRBV10-1
CDR3nt: TGTGCCAGCAGTTTACCTACAGGGCCCGAGCAGTACTTC; CDR3aa: CASSLPTGPEQYF; d_gene: .; abundance: .; j_gene: TRBJ2-7; v_gene: TRBV28
CDR3nt: TGTGCCAGCAGTTTAACCGGGACTCCAAGCACAGATACGCAGTATTTT; CDR3aa: CASSLTGTPSTDTQYF; d_gene: .; abundance: .; j_gene: TRBJ2-3; v_gene: TRBV27
CDR3nt: TGTGCCAGCAGCACTGGGGCACAGATCGGGACTGAAGCTTTCTTT; CDR3aa: CASSTGAQIGTEAFF; d_gene: .; abundance: .; j_gene: TRBJ1-1; v_gene: TRBV9
CDR3nt: TGTGCCAGCAGCGCCGGGGCCGGAACTGAAGCTTTCTTT; CDR3aa: CASSAGAGTEAFF; d_gene: .; abundance: .; j_gene: TRBJ1-1; v_gene: TRBV6-6
CDR3nt: TGTGCCAGCAGTTACATGTCCGGGGAGCTGTTTTTT; CDR3aa: CASSYMSGELFF; d_gene: .; abundance: once; j_gene: TRBJ2-2; v_gene: TRBV6-5
CDR3nt: TGTGCCAGCAGCGTATCAGGGTTTGGATCACCCCTCCACTTT; CDR3aa: CASSVSGFGSPLHF; d_gene: .; abundance: .; j_gene: TRBJ1-6; v_gene: TRBV9
CDR3nt: TGTGCCAGCATCCCCCCACTAGCGGAATACACCGGGGAGCTGTTTTTT; CDR3aa: CASIPPLAEYTGELFF; d_gene: TRBD2; abundance: once; j_gene: TRBJ2-2; v_gene: TRBV5-5
CDR3nt: TGTGCCAGCAGTACCCCCGGGGGCCACACTGAAGCTTTCTTT; CDR3aa: CASSTPGGHTEAFF; d_gene: .; abundance: .; j_gene: TRBJ1-1; v_gene: TRBV25-1
CDR3nt: TGTGCCAGCAGTGAATTATTTGGGGCATCTAACTATGGCTACACCTTC; CDR3aa: CASSELFGASNYGYTF; d_gene: .; abundance: .; j_gene: TRBJ1-2; v_gene: TRBV6-1
CDR3nt: TGTGCCAGCAGCTCTCCGGGGGCCTACACCTTC; CDR3aa: CASSSPGAYTF; d_gene: .; abundance: .; j_gene: TRBJ1-2; v_gene: TRBV13
CDR3nt: TGTGCCAGCAGCGGTGGGCAGGGGGCGTTCGATGGAAACACCATATATTTT; CDR3aa: CASSGGQGAFDGNTIYF; d_gene: TRBD1; abundance: .; j_gene: TRBJ1-3; v_gene: TRBV9
CDR3nt: TGTGCCATCAGTGATCTGGTAAGGGGGCAAGTAGGTGACAATGAGCAGTTCTTC; CDR3aa: CAISDLVRGQVGDNEQFF; d_gene: TRBD1; abundance: .; j_gene: TRBJ2-1; v_gene: TRBV10-3
CDR3nt: TGCGCCAGCAGCCAAGATCCCGGTATGTACAATGAGCAGTTCTTC; CDR3aa: CASSQDPGMYNEQFF; d_gene: .; abundance: .; j_gene: TRBJ2-1; v_gene: TRBV4-3
CDR3nt: TGTGCCAGCAGCTTAGTAGGGACAGGATATGATCCTAGCACAGATACGCAGTATTTT; CDR3aa: CASSLVGTGYDPSTDTQYF; d_gene: TRBD1; abundance: .; j_gene: TRBJ2-3; v_gene: TRBV7-2
CDR3nt: TGTGCCTGGAGTGTAAATCTCAGGGGGTCCACCTACAATGAGCAGTTCTTC; CDR3aa: CAWSVNLRGSTYNEQFF; d_gene: TRBD1; abundance: .; j_gene: TRBJ2-1; v_gene: TRBV30
CDR3nt: TGTGCCAGCAGTTTTTCCGGGACTACGGACAATGAGCAGTTCTTC; CDR3aa: CASSFSGTTDNEQFF; d_gene: TRBD2; abundance: .; j_gene: TRBJ2-1; v_gene: TRBV6-5
CDR3nt: TGTGCCAGCAAGGAGGGACGTGGGGTGAACACTGAAGCTTTCTTT; CDR3aa: CASKEGRGVNTEAFF; d_gene: .; abundance: .; j_gene: TRBJ1-1; v_gene: TRBV27
CDR3nt: TGTGCCAGCAGGGGACCATCCACCGGGGAGCTGTTTTTT; CDR3aa: CASRGPSTGELFF; d_gene: .; abundance: .; j_gene: TRBJ2-2; v_gene: TRBV6-1
CDR3nt: TGTGCCAGCAGCAAAGACCCCTACTCCTACAATGAGCAGTTCTTC; CDR3aa: CASSKDPYSYNEQFF; d_gene: .; abundance: .; j_gene: TRBJ2-1; v_gene: TRBV7-9
CDR3nt: TGTGCCAGCAGTGCTTACAATGAGCAGTTCTTC; CDR3aa: CASSAYNEQFF; d_gene: .; abundance: .; j_gene: TRBJ2-1; v_gene: TRBV28
CDR3nt: TGTGCCAGTAGTATCGGGCTGCTCACAGATACGCAGTATTTT; CDR3aa: CASSIGLLTDTQYF; d_gene: .; abundance: .; j_gene: TRBJ2-3; v_gene: TRBV19
CDR3nt: TGTGCCAGCAGTTACAGGGGGCCGGGCACGGAGCAGTTCTTC; CDR3aa: CASSYRGPGTEQFF; d_gene: TRBD1; abundance: .; j_gene: TRBJ2-1; v_gene: TRBV6-5
CDR3nt: TGTGCCAGCAGCCAAATCGATGATACGCAGTATTTT; CDR3aa: CASSQIDDTQYF; d_gene: .; abundance: .; j_gene: TRBJ2-3; v_gene: TRBV9
CDR3nt: TGTGCCACCAGCAGTGGGGCCTCGAATGAGCAGTTCTTC; CDR3aa: CATSSGASNEQFF; d_gene: .; abundance: .; j_gene: TRBJ2-1; v_gene: TRBV15
CDR3nt: TGCGCCAGCAGCCAAGCGTCGGCAGGGGCTAGGAATGAAAAACTGTTTTTT; CDR3aa: CASSQASAGARNEKLFF; d_gene: .; abundance: .; j_gene: TRBJ1-4; v_gene: TRBV4-3
CDR3nt: TGCAAAACAGGGGCGGGTTCACCCCTCCACTTT; CDR3aa: CKTGAGSPLHF; d_gene: TRBD1; abundance: .; j_gene: TRBJ1-6; v_gene: TRBV20-1
CDR3nt: TGTGCCAGCAGTTCCCTAGACAGGGTCTCAGGAAACACCATATATTTT; CDR3aa: CASSSLDRVSGNTIYF; d_gene: TRBD1; abundance: .; j_gene: TRBJ1-3; v_gene: TRBV28
CDR3nt: TGTGCCAGCAGTTACTGGGGAGACTCTGGGGCCAACGTCCTGACTTTC; CDR3aa: CASSYWGDSGANVLTF; d_gene: .; abundance: .; j_gene: TRBJ2-6; v_gene: TRBV6-5
CDR3nt: TGTGCCAGCAGCTTGGGAGGGGATAGCTCCTACGAGCAGTACTTC; CDR3aa: CASSLGGDSSYEQYF; d_gene: .; abundance: .; j_gene: TRBJ2-7; v_gene: TRBV5-6
CDR3nt: TGTGCCAGCAGTTTAGACGGGTTAGCGCCCGTCTCCTACGAGCAGTACTTC; CDR3aa: CASSLDGLAPVSYEQYF; d_gene: .; abundance: .; j_gene: TRBJ2-7; v_gene: TRBV27
CDR3nt: TGCGCCAGCAGTGAGTCGTCTCGGTCTAGTTGGTACGAGCAGTACTTC; CDR3aa: CASSESSRSSWYEQYF; d_gene: .; abundance: .; j_gene: TRBJ2-7; v_gene: TRBV10-2